Presented here are 25 T cell receptor beta chains from one specimen sequenced in a study of cytomegalovirus exposure and HLA in healthy donors. A multiplex PCR was run with 60 Vbeta primers and 13 Jbeta primers. Clones were read by immunoSEQ multiplex PCR, and TCRdb kept only the in-frame ones, dropping some. The sample lists around 120,000 clones; around 84% were seen once. The sequencing input was PBMCs. These receptors originate from a woman aged 40 to 50 in good health and CMV-seronegative.

The chain recombines TRBV19 with TRBJ2-7; 11 positions match TRBD2. This CDR3 has 15 residues. Germline lookup yields CDR1 LNHDA and CDR2 SQIVND (reference sequence). With 3 bases clipped from V and 5 bases from J, the junction kept 6 bases outside the gene matches. The CDR3 region is CASSIRLAGLDEQYF. The CDR3 DNA is TGTGCCAGTAGTATCAGACTAGCGGGATTAGACGAGCAGTACTTC.

Only a few counts were recorded for this clone. The rearrangement links TRBV10-3 to TRBJ1-2; possible D gene TRBD1, 6 bases. This CDR3 comprises 12 residues. Germline V gene sequence: CDR1 ENHRY, CDR2 SYGVKD. The V gene lost 6 bases and the J gene lost 8 bases, with 13 bases spanning the gap. The CDR3 spells CAISSGVGGYTF. The CDR3 region has the DNA TGTGCCATCAGCTCAGGGGTCGGAGGCTACACCTTC.

The J gene is TRBJ1-1, the V gene TRBV7-2; 9 bases map to TRBD1. This CDR3 comprises 15 residues. Trimming at V came to 5 bases and at J to 2 bases, leaving 6 bases not matched to a gene. In germline, CDR1 is SGHTA, CDR2 FQGNSA. The CDR3 coding sequence is TGTGCCAGCAGCCCACGGACAGGGGATAACACTGAAGCTTTCTTT. It specifies CASSPRTGDNTEAFF.

V gene TRBV15 combines with J gene TRBJ1-1; D is undetermined. CDR1 LNHNV and CDR2 YYDKDF come from the germline V gene (reference sequence). With 5 bases removed from V and 3 bases from J, the gap between germline ends came to 7 bases. The CDR3 loop spans 12 amino acids. CDR3 DNA: TGTGCCACCAGCTTGCAGGACACTGAAGCTTTCTTT. Translating it yields CATSLQDTEAFF. The whole variable domain, remainder taken from reference TRBV15 and TRBJ1-1, is DAMVIQNPRYQVTQFGKPVTLSCSQTLNHNVMYWYQQKSSQAPKLLFHYYDKDFNNEADTPDNFQSRRPNTSFCFLDIRSPGLGDTAMYLCATSLQDTEAFFGQGTRLTVV.

The chain couples TRBV18 to TRBJ1-2, with 9 bases aligning to TRBD1. From germline, CDR1 is KGHSH and CDR2 LQKENI. The CDR3 runs 15 residues. After removal of 3 bases from V and 10 bases from J, the junction contained 12 bases not matched to a gene. The CDR3 spells CASSPIGTGLRYYTF. The CDR3 DNA reads TGTGCCAGCTCACCGATAGGGACAGGGTTAAGATACTACACCTTC.

The chain joins TRBV5-4 to TRBJ1-2, with 7 positions matching TRBD1. V trimming: 3 bases; J trimming: 3 bases; junction bases outside the gene matches: 14. Germline loops: CDR1 SGHNT, CDR2 YYREEE (reference sequence). This CDR3 region has 17 residues. The chain's CDR3 is CASSSFGSTGADYGYTF. The CDR3 DNA sequence: TGTGCCAGCAGCTCATTTGGGAGCACAGGGGCCGACTATGGCTACACCTTC.

The V call is TRBV5-1, the J call TRBJ1-5, with D tentatively TRBD1 (5 bases). This CDR3 comprises 15 residues. Per germline, CDR1 SGHRS and CDR2 YFSETQ. V was trimmed by 0 bases and J by 5 bases, leaving 12 bases between them. CDR3 in amino acids: CASSLGGTLDQPQHF. As DNA, the CDR3 is TGCGCCAGCAGCTTGGGGGGGACTTTAGATCAGCCCCAGCATTTT. Combining the CDR3 with reference TRBV5-1 and TRBJ1-5 gives the whole variable domain KAGVTQTPRYLIKTRGQQVTLSCSPISGHRSVSWYQQTPGQGLQFLFEYFSETQRNKGNFPGRFSGRQFSNSRSEMNVSTLELGDSALYLCASSLGGTLDQPQHFGDGTRLSIL.

The genes are TRBV19 and TRBJ1-3, with TRBD1 matching over 8 bases. CDR1 is LNHDA and CDR2 is SQIVND in the germline V gene (reference sequence). The CDR3 is made up of 15 amino acids. Unmatched junction bases numbered 5, after V lost 5 bases and J lost 2 bases. The CDR3 sequence is CASSVQGAAGNTIYF. The CDR3, as DNA: TGTGCCAGTAGTGTGCAGGGGGCAGCTGGAAACACCATATATTTT.

A few counts support this clone. The rearrangement joins TRBV27 to TRBJ2-5; D is perhaps TRBD1 (7 bases). Germline V gene data show CDR1 as MNHEY and CDR2 as SMNVEV (reference sequence). Trimming cost V 1 base and J 2 bases, with 14 bases left between them. The CDR3 length is 16 residues. DNA for the CDR3: TGTGCCAGCAGTTTATATAAGACAGGGACTCAAGAGACCCAGTACTTC. Translation: CASSLYKTGTQETQYF.

For the CDR3, the DNA is TGTGCCAGCATAGATAATCGTCCGTGGCTAGCGGGAGAGTTTGGCTACGAGCAGTACTTC. This codes for CASIDNRPWLAGEFGYEQYF. The chain employs TRBV14 and TRBJ2-7, with 10 bases lining up with TRBD2. V dropped 7 bases and J dropped 3; count of bases not matched to a gene: 24. There are 20 residues in the CDR3. Germline V lookup: CDR1 SGHDN, CDR2 FVKESK.

The J gene is TRBJ2-3, the V gene TRBV6-4; TRBD2 aligns across 9 bases. V lost 0 bases, J lost 7 bases, and 5 bases stayed unmatched. The CDR3 sequence is 15 residues long. CDR1 MRHNA and CDR2 SNTAGT come from the germline V gene. The CDR3 here is CASSDSAGGPHTQYF. Here the CDR3 DNA reads TGTGCCAGCAGTGACTCTGCGGGAGGGCCCCATACGCAGTATTTT.

The V and J genes are TRBV2 and TRBJ2-1; 10 bases align to TRBD2. Germline loops: CDR1 SNHLY, CDR2 FYNNEI. CDR3 length equals 14 residues. With V trimmed by 6 bases and J by 7 bases, 6 bases remained unmatched. In DNA, the CDR3 is TGTGCCAGCAGGGGGCTAGCGGGAGATAATGAGCAGTTCTTC. It yields the protein CASRGLAGDNEQFF.

CDR3 residues: CASSLDRGGEKLFF. The DNA of the CDR3 is TGTGCCAGCAGCTTGGACAGGGGTGGTGAAAAACTGTTTTTT. The J gene is TRBJ1-4, the V gene TRBV5-8, with 7 nucleotides matching TRBD1. Germline trimming cut 0 bases from V and 7 bases from J; bases unmatched to any gene: 3. The CDR3 extends over 14 amino acids. Germline V lookup: CDR1 SGHTS, CDR2 YDEGEE. Full variable domain (remainder filled in from reference TRBV5-8 and TRBJ1-4): EAGVTQSPTHLIKTRGQQATLRCSPISGHTSVYWYQQALGLGLQFLLWYDEGEERNRGNFPPRFSGRQFPNYSSELNVNALELEDSALYLCASSLDRGGEKLFFGSGTQLSVL.

This chain connects TRBV11-2 to TRBJ1-1; D is perhaps TRBD1 (5 bases). The CDR3 sequence is 16 residues long. Germline CDR1 reads SGHAT; CDR2 reads FQNNGV. The V end lost 5 bases, the J end lost 3 bases, and 19 bases lay between the germline ends. CDR3 sequence: CASSMRDFRVYTEAFF. The CDR3 DNA follows: TGTGCCAGCAGCATGAGGGACTTTCGGGTCTACACTGAAGCTTTCTTT.

The table lists this clone with a count of one. The chain is built from TRBV2 and TRBJ1-2; a possible D gene is TRBD1 (5 bases). Germline V gene lookup returns CDR1 SNHLY and CDR2 FYNNEI. This CDR3 is 18 amino acids long. V lost 1 base, J lost 4 bases, and 22 bases lay in between. The CDR3, as DNA: TGTGCCAGCAGTGAAGGATGGGGGGACTCAAAACGGGGCTATGGCTACACCTTC. It is translated as CASSEGWGDSKRGYGYTF.

The chain is built from TRBV6-5 and TRBJ1-1, with 7 bases that match TRBD1. V trimming: 3 bases; J trimming: 5 bases; junction bases outside the gene matches: 6. The V gene's germline CDR1 is MNHEY and CDR2 SVGAGI. The CDR3 totals 14 residues. In DNA, the CDR3 is TGTGCCAGCAGTTATCGACAGGGTGGGACTGAAGCTTTCTTT. It codes for CASSYRQGGTEAFF.

In this sample, this clone turned up a few times. V usage is TRBV7-6 and J usage is TRBJ1-4, with TRBD1 matching over 7 bases. This CDR3 has 15 amino acids. V shed 1 base, J shed 4 bases, and the junction held 3 bases outside the gene matches. Germline V lookup: CDR1 SGHVS, CDR2 FNYEAQ. CDR3 amino acids: CASSLGDSLNEKLFF. DNA for the CDR3: TGTGCCAGCAGCTTAGGGGACAGCCTTAATGAAAAACTGTTTTTT.

The CDR3 loop reads CASTSGNQETQYF. In DNA, the CDR3 is TGTGCCAGCACTAGCGGGAACCAAGAGACCCAGTACTTC. This chain uses TRBV2 with TRBJ2-5; 9 nucleotides agree with TRBD2. The CDR3 is 13 amino acids. Germline trimming cut 7 bases from V and 0 bases from J; bases unmatched to any gene: 0. From germline, CDR1 is SNHLY and CDR2 FYNNEI.

The CDR3 here is CASSVTGGASYGYTF. CDR3 coding DNA: TGTGCCAGCAGCGTGACAGGGGGCGCATCATATGGCTACACCTTC. V and J are TRBV9 and TRBJ1-2; TRBD1 matches at 10 bases. Per germline, CDR1 SGDLS and CDR2 YYNGEE. The CDR3 is 15 residues long. V gave up 2 bases and J gave up 5 bases; unmatched junction bases: 6.

The rearrangement uses TRBV28 and TRBJ1-1; a possible D gene is TRBD1 (5 bases). The CDR3 length is 15 residues. Germline CDR1 and CDR2: MDHEN and SYDVKM. With 5 bases removed from V and 0 bases from J, the gap between germline ends came to 13 bases. The CDR3 region is CASSDGGSMNTEAFF. The DNA of the CDR3 is TGTGCCAGCAGTGACGGGGGAAGTATGAACACTGAAGCTTTCTTT. Supplemented by reference TRBV28 and TRBJ1-1, the full variable domain reads DVKVTQSSRYLVKRTGEKVFLECVQDMDHENMFWYRQDPGLGLRLIYFSYDVKMKEKGDIPEGYSVSREKKERFSLILESASTNQTSMYLCASSDGGSMNTEAFFGQGTRLTVV.

The chain couples TRBV29-1 to TRBJ2-7; 13 bases are shared with TRBD2. Germline-derived CDR1 and CDR2 are SQVTM and ANQGSEA. Losses at the gene ends were 3 bases for V and 2 bases for J; bases not matched to a gene: 10. The CDR3 extends over 17 amino acids. Here the CDR3 DNA reads TGCAGCGTTGAGGGGACTAGCGGGGTGAGATCCCCCTACGAGCAGTACTTC. Encoded protein: CSVEGTSGVRSPYEQYF.

V usage is TRBV27 and J usage is TRBJ2-7; 8 bases match TRBD2. CDR3 length: 15 residues. Germline V gene data show CDR1 as MNHEY and CDR2 as SMNVEV (reference sequence). The J segment lost 6 bases and the V segment lost 1 base, leaving 8 bases of the junction unmatched. The CDR3 region has the DNA TGTGCCAGCAGTTTATACCCGGGGGGGGGTGGCGAGCAGTACTTC. Its translation is CASSLYPGGGGEQYF.

V usage is TRBV5-1 and J usage is TRBJ2-7, with 7 bases aligning to TRBD2. The CDR3 runs 17 residues. After removal of 2 bases from V and 3 bases from J, the junction contained 14 bases not matched to a gene. Looked up from germline, CDR1 is SGHRS and CDR2 is YFSETQ. CDR3 sequence reads: CASSFSRGDGMVYEQYF. CDR3 in DNA: TGCGCCAGCAGCTTCTCTCGGGGGGACGGTATGGTCTACGAGCAGTACTTC.

The chain joins TRBV6-1 to TRBJ1-4, with TRBD1 matching 7 bases. V gave up 6 bases and J gave up 8 bases; unmatched junction bases: 9. The CDR3 covers 14 residues. Germline loops: CDR1 MNHNS, CDR2 SASEGT. The CDR3 sequence: CASRLGDSSEKLFF. In DNA form, the CDR3 reads TGTGCCAGCAGGTTGGGGGACAGTAGCGAAAAACTGTTTTTT.

The V gene is TRBV7-9, the J gene TRBJ1-4; no reliable D call. Trimming removed 5 bases at V and 0 bases at J, with 13 bases between. Per the germline V gene, CDR1 is SEHNR and CDR2 is FQNEAQ (reference sequence). The CDR3 runs 16 residues. The CDR3 DNA reads as TGTGCCAGCAGCAGGTGGACTTCGGCAACTAATGAAAAACTGTTTTTT. It is translated as CASSRWTSATNEKLFF.